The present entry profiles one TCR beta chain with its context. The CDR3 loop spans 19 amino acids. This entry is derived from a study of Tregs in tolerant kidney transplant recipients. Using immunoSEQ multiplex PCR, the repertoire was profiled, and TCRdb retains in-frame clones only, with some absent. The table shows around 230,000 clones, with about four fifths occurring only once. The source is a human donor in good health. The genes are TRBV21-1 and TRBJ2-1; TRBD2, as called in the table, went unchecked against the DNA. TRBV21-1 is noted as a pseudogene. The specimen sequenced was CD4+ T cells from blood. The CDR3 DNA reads TGTGCCAGCAGCAAAGTGCGTTGTACAGGCGGGGATACGTACAATGAGCAGTTCTTC. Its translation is CASSKVRCTGGDTYNEQFF.